Listed below are T cell receptor beta chains from one sample, sequenced in a study of OX40 agonist ivuxolimab in advanced cancers. Using immunoSEQ multiplex PCR, the repertoire was profiled, and TCRdb retains in-frame clones only, with some absent. The sample shows 100,000 to 120,000 clones, approximately 89% of them seen only once. Sequencing was performed on CD4+ or CD8+ T cells sorted from blood, taken in a trial of the OX40 agonist ivuxolimab. The receptors were gathered from an adult with an advanced solid tumor such as melanoma, head and neck, liver or kidney cancer. Both conserved end residues are trimmed from each CDR3. Fields, in order: V gene, J gene, CDR3 protein.

V gene: TRBV6-1
J gene: TRBJ2-7
CDR3 protein: ASSEAVEQGISYEQY

V gene: TRBV7-3
J gene: TRBJ1-5
CDR3 protein: ASSFAPGGQPQH

V gene: TRBV5-6
J gene: TRBJ1-4
CDR3 protein: ASSLGQFGKLF

V gene: TRBV11-2
J gene: TRBJ2-3
CDR3 protein: ASSLDSTDTQY

V gene: TRBV7-2
J gene: TRBJ1-1
CDR3 protein: ASSPGTLNTEAF

V gene: TRBV6-5
J gene: TRBJ1-3
CDR3 protein: ASRDQDSGNTIY

V gene: TRBV27
J gene: TRBJ1-2
CDR3 protein: ASSNYNYGYT

V gene: TRBV6-5
J gene: TRBJ1-2
CDR3 protein: ASSPPSDRDYGYT

V gene: TRBV6-1
J gene: TRBJ2-5
CDR3 protein: ASGQETQY

V gene: TRBV27
J gene: TRBJ1-2
CDR3 protein: ASGQGTYGYT

V gene: TRBV2
J gene: TRBJ1-5
CDR3 protein: ASGADYQPQH

V gene: TRBV6-6
J gene: TRBJ2-1
CDR3 protein: ASSSGTSGRADEQF

V gene: TRBV5-6
J gene: TRBJ2-7
CDR3 protein: ASSSGTGIYEQY

V gene: TRBV7-9
J gene: TRBJ2-3
CDR3 protein: ASSLGAGGFNTDTQY

V gene: TRBV6-5
J gene: TRBJ1-2
CDR3 protein: ASRPPGQYGYT

V gene: TRBV4-2
J gene: TRBJ2-1
CDR3 protein: ASSQMVGTSGRRDYNEQF

V gene: TRBV7-9
J gene: TRBJ2-5
CDR3 protein: ASSLLGPTGGKETQY

V gene: TRBV4-3
J gene: .
CDR3 protein: ASSAGLPYEQY

V gene: TRBV30
J gene: TRBJ2-7
CDR3 protein: AWSLPGLESGYEQY

V gene: TRBV28
J gene: TRBJ2-3
CDR3 protein: ASRPRGTDTQY

V gene: TRBV7-8
J gene: TRBJ2-2
CDR3 protein: ASRTGVLTGELF

V gene: TRBV9
J gene: TRBJ2-7
CDR3 protein: ASSGDRGYHEQY

V gene: TRBV9
J gene: TRBJ1-2
CDR3 protein: ASSVGLGSTRGYT

V gene: TRBV2
J gene: TRBJ1-1
CDR3 protein: ASARGRALTEAF